This T cell receptor (beta chain) was captured by sequencing in a study of blood T cells in healthy people across ages. There are 16 residues in the CDR3. J lost 5 bases, V lost 2 bases, and 8 bases had no gene match. Per the germline V gene, CDR1 is SNHLY and CDR2 is FYNNEI. Sample-barcoded 5' priming and a J-beta primer mix drove a second PCR of roughly 6 to 12 cycles. TCRdb reprocessed the 5' RACE reads with MiXCR, giving one entry per CDR3 protein. The sample lists more than 1 million distinct CDR3 sequences, roughly 45% occurring once. The J gene is TRBJ2-1, the V gene TRBV2; 8 bases map to TRBD2. The TCR was taken from a woman between 55 and 75 years old in good health. The sequencing input was blood. The CDR3 protein is CASSEIVSGTNNEQFF. The CDR3 nucleotides read TGTGCCAGCAGTGAAATCGTTAGCGGGACGAACAATGAGCAGTTCTTC.